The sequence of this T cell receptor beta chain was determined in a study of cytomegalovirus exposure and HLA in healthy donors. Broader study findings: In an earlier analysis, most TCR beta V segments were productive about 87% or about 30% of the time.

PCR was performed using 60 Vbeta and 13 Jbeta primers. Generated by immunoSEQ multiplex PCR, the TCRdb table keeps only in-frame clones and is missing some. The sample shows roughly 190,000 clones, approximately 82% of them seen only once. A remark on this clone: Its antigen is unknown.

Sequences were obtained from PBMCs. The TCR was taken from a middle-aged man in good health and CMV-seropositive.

Here the CDR3 reads CASSRGYTGELFF. CDR3 sequence (DNA): TGTGCCAGCAGCAGGGGGTACACCGGGGAGCTGTTTTTT. The chain combines TRBV6-4 with TRBJ2-2, with 7 bases identical to TRBD1. The CDR3 runs 13 residues. Germline assignment: CDR1 MRHNA and CDR2 SNTAGT. With V trimmed by 6 bases and J by 3 bases, 1 base remained unmatched.